This T cell receptor (beta chain) was documented in a study of identical twins. In TCRdb, the 5' RACE reads were re-called with MiXCR into one record per CDR3 protein. The table has over 550,000 distinct CDR3 sequences, roughly 7.1% seen once. Trimming removed 0 bases from V and 1 base from J, with 8 bases in between. The CDR3 is 15 amino acids. Germline V CDR1 and CDR2: SGDLS, YYNGEE. Many counts were recorded for this clonotype. Separately, the same data were catalogued under a study of yellow fever vaccine responses in identical twins.

J is TRBJ1-3 and V is TRBV9; D remains ambiguous. The clonotype originates from a woman aged 18-29 years in good health. Sample: PBMCs. The CDR3 DNA reads as TGTGCCAGCAGCGTAGCGATAGATTCTGGAAACACCATATATTTT. Its translation is CASSVAIDSGNTIYF.